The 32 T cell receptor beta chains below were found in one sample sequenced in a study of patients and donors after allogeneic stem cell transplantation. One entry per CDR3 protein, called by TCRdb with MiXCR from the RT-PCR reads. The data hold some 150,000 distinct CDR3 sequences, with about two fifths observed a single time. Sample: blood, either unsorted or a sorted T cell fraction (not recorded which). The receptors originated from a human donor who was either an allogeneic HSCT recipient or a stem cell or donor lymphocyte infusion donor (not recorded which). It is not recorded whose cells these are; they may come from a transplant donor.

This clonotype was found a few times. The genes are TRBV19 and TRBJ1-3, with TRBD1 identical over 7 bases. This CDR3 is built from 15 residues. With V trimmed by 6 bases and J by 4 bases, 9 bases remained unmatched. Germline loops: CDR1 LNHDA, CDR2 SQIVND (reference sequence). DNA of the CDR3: TGTGCCAGTAGATCGACAGGGAATTCCGGAAACACCATATATTTT. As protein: CASRSTGNSGNTIYF.

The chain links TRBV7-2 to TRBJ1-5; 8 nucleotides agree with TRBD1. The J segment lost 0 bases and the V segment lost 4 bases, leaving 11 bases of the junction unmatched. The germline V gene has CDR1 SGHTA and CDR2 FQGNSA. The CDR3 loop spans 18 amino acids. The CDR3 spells CASSSRCRGRYSNQPQHF. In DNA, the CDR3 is TGTGCCAGCAGCTCCCGTTGCAGGGGGCGATATAGCAATCAGCCCCAGCATTTT.

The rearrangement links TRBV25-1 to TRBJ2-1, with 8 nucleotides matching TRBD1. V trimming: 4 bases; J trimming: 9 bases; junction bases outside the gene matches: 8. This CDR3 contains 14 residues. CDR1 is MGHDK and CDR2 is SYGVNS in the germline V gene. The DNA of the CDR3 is TGTGCCAGCAGTGGACAGGGGCTCTACGGTGAGCAGTTCTTC. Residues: CASSGQGLYGEQFF.

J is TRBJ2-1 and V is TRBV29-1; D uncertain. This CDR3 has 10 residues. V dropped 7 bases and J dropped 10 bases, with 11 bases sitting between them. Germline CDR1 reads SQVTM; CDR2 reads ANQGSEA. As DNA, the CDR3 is TGCAGCGCCCTGGTGGGGGAGCAGTTCTTC. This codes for CSALVGEQFF.

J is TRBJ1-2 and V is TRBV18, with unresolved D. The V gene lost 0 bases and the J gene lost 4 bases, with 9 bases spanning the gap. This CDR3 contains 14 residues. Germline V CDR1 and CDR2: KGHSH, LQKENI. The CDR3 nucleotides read TGTGCCAGCTCACCACCAAACAGCTTCTATGGCTACACCTTC. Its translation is CASSPPNSFYGYTF. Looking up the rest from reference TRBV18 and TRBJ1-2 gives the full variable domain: NAGVMQNPRHLVRRRGQEARLRCSPMKGHSHVYWYRQLPEEGLKFMVYLQKENIIDESGMPKERFSAEFPKEGPSILRIQQVVRGDSAAYFCASSPPNSFYGYTFGSGTRLTVV.

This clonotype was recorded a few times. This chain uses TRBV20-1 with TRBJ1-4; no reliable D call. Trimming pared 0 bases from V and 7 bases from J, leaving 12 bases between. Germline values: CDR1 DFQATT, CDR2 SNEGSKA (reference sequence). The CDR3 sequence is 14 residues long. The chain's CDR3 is CSARDRRRSEKLFF. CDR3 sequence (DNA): TGCAGTGCTAGAGATAGGAGGAGGAGTGAAAAACTGTTTTTT.

Here the CDR3 reads CASSVGVGVTEAFF. CDR3 DNA: TGTGCCAGCAGCGTAGGGGTAGGCGTCACTGAAGCTTTCTTT. The chain employs TRBV9 and TRBJ1-1; D is unclear. CDR3 length: 14 residues. CDR1 and CDR2 (germline): SGDLS, YYNGEE. Deletions cut 0 bases from V and 4 bases from J, with 10 bases between.

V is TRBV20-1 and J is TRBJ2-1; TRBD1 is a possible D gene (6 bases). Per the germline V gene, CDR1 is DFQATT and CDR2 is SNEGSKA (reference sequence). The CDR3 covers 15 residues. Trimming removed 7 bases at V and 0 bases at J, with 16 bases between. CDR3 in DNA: TGCAGTGGGACCGACAGGCTCAGCTCCTACAATGAGCAGTTCTTC. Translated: CSGTDRLSSYNEQFF.

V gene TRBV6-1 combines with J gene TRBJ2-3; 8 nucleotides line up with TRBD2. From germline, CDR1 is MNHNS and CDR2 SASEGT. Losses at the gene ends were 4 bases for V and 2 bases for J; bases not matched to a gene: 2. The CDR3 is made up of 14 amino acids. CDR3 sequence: CASSVGGATDTQYF. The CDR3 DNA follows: TGTGCCAGCAGTGTCGGGGGGGCCACAGATACGCAGTATTTT.

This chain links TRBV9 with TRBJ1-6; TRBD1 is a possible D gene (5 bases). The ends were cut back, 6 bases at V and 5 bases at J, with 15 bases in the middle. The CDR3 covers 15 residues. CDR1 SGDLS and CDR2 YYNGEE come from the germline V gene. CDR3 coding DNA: TGTGCCAGCACCCCGGGGCCCGACCATAATTCACCCCTCCACTTT. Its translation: CASTPGPDHNSPLHF.

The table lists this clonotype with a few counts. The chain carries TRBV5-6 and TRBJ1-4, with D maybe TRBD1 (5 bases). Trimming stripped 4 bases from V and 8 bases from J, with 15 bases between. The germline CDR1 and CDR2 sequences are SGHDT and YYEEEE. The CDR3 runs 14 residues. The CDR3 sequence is CASSHGGKGEKLFF. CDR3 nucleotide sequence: TGTGCCAGCAGCCACGGGGGGAAAGGGGAAAAACTGTTTTTT.

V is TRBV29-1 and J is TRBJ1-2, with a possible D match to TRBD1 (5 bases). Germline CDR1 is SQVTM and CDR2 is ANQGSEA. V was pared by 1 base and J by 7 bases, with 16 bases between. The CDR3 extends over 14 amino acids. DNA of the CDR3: TGCAGCGTTGAAGTGGGGGACGTAGCCGGTGGCTACACCTTC. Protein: CSVEVGDVAGGYTF.

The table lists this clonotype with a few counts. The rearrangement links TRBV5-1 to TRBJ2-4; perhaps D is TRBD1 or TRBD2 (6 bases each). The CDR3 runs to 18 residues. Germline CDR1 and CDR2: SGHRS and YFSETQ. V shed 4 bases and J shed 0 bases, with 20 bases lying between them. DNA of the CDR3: TGCGCCAGCAGCCCCAAGACAGGAACCGGGGGAGCCAAAAACATTCAGTACTTC. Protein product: CASSPKTGTGGAKNIQYF.

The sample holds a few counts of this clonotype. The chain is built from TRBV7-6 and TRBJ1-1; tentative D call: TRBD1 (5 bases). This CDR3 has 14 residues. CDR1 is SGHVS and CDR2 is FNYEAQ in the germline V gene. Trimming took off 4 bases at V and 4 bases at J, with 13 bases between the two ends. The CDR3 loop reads CASSSGAEGTEAFF. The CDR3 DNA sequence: TGTGCCAGCAGCTCCGGGGCCGAAGGCACTGAAGCTTTCTTT.

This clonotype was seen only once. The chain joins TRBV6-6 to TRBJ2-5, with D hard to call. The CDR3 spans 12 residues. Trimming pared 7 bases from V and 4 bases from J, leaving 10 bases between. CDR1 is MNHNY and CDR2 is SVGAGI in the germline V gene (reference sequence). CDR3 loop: CASTIGGETQYF. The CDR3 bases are TGTGCCAGCACCATAGGTGGAGAGACCCAGTACTTC.

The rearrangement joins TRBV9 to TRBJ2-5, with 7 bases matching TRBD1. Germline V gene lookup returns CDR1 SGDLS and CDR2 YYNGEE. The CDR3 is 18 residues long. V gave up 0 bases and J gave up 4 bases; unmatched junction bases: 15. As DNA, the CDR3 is TGTGCCAGCAGCGTAGCGGCTCAGGCCAGGGGGATCCGAGAGACCCAGTACTTC. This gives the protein CASSVAAQARGIRETQYF.

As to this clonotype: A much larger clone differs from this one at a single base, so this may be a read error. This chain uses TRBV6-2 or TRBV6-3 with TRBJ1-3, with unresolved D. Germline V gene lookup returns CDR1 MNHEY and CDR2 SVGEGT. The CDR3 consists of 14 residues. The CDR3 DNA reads TGTGCCAGCAGTTACTCGGTCTCTGGAAACGCCATATATTTT. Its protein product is CASSYSVSGNAIYF.

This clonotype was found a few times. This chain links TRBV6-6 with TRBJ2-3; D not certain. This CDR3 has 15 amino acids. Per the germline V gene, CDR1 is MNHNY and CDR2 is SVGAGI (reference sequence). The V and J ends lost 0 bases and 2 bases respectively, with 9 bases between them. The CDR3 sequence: CASSYSLQSTDTQYF. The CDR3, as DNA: TGTGCCAGCAGTTACTCACTGCAATCCACAGATACGCAGTATTTT.

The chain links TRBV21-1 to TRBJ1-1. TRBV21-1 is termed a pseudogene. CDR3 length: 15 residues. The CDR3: CASSKQGGCLTEAFF. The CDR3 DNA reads TGTGCCAGCAGCAAACAAGGTGGGTGCCTCACTGAAGCTTTCTTT.

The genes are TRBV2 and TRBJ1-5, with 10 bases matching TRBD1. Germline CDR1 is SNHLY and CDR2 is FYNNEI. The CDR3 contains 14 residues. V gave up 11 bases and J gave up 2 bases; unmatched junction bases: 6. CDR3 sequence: CAARTGGGNQPQHF. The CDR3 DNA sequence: TGTGCCGCCCGGACAGGGGGAGGCAATCAGCCCCAGCATTTT.

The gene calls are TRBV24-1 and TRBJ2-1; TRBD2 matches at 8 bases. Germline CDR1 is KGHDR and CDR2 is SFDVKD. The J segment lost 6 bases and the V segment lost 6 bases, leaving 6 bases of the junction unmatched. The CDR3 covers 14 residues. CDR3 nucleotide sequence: TGTGCCACCAGTCGGGTAGCGGGGTCCAATGAGCAGTTCTTC. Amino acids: CATSRVAGSNEQFF.

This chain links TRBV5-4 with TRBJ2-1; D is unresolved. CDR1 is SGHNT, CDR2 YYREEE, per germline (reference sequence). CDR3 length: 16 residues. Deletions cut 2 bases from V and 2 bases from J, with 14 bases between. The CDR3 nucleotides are TGTGCCAGCAGCTTTCTGACCCTCGGTGCCTACAATGAGCAGTTCTTC. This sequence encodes CASSFLTLGAYNEQFF.

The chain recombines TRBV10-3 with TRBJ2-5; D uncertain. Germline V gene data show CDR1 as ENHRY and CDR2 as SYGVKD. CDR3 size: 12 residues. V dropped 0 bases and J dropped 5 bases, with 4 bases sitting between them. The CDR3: CAISESGETQYF. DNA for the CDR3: TGTGCCATCAGTGAGTCCGGGGAGACCCAGTACTTC.

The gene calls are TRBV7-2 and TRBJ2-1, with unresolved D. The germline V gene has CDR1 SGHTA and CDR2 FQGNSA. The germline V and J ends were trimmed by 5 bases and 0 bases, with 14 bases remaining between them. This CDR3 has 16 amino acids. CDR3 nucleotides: TGTGCCAGCAGCCTGAGGACGCCGAGCTCCTACAATGAGCAGTTCTTC. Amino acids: CASSLRTPSSYNEQFF.

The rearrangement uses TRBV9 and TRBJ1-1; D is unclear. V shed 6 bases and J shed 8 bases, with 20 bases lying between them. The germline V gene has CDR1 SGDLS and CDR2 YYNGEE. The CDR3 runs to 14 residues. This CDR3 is CASTPKKWAGEAFF. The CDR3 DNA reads TGTGCCAGCACTCCTAAGAAATGGGCAGGCGAAGCTTTCTTT.

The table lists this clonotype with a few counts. The CDR3 nucleotides are TGTGCCAGCAGTACAGGACAGGGAGATTGGTCCACTGAAGCTTTCTTT. Its translation: CASSTGQGDWSTEAFF. V and J are TRBV12-3 or TRBV12-4 and TRBJ1-1; 8 bases line up with TRBD1. Unmatched junction bases numbered 12, after V lost 5 bases and J lost 4 bases. There are 16 residues in the CDR3.

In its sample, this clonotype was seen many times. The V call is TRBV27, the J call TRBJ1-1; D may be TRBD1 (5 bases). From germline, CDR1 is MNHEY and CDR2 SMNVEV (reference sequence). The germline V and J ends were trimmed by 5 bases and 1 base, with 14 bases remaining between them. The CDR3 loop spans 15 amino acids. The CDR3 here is CASSPSPTGNTEAFF. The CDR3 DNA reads TGTGCCAGCAGTCCCTCGCCAACAGGGAACACTGAAGCTTTCTTT.

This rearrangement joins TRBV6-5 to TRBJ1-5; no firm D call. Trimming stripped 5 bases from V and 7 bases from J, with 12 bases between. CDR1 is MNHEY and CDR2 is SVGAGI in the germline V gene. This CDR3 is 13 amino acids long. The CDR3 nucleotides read TGTGCCAGCAGTCCGGGGTGGGGACAGCCCCAGCATTTT. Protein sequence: CASSPGWGQPQHF.

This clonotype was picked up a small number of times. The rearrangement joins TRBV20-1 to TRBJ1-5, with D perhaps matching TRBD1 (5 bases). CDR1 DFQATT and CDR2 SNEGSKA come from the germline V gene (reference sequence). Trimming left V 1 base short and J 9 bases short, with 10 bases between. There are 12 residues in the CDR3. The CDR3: CSARVGASPQHF. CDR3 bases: TGCAGTGCTAGAGTCGGGGCCTCGCCCCAGCATTTT.

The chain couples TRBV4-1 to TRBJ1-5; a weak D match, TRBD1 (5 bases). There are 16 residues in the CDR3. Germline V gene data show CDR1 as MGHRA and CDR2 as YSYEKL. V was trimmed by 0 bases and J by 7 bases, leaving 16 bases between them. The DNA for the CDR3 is TGCGCCAGCAGCCAAGAAACGGGGCGCCGCGGACAGCCCCAGCATTTT. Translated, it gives CASSQETGRRGQPQHF.

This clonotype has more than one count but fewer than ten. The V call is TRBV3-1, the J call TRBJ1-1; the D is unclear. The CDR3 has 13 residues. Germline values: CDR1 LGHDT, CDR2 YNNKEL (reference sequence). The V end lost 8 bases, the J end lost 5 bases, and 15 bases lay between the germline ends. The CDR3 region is CASLAEGATEAFF. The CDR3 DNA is TGTGCCAGCCTCGCGGAGGGAGCGACTGAAGCTTTCTTT.

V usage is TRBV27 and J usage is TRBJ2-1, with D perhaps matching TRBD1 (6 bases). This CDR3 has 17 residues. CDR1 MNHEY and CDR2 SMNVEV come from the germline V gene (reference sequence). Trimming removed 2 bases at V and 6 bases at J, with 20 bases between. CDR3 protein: CASSLRAGVLVANEQFF. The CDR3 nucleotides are TGTGCCAGCAGTTTAAGGGCAGGGGTGTTGGTCGCCAATGAGCAGTTCTTC.